These T cell receptor beta chains were read from a single sample in a study of shared clonotypes between healthy human individuals. This table comes from immunoSEQ multiplex PCR, and its TCRdb copy is limited to in-frame clones, with some not included. The sample contains some 1,900,000 clones, approximately 94% of which appear only once. The sample consisted of naive CD8+ T cells sorted from blood. The receptor set was obtained from a man between 18 and 29 years old in good health. Each CDR3 is given with its conserved first and last residue. D genes are given only for firm matches. Clone size, where shown, is once, few, many, or a class for clones that have expanded.

j_call: TRBJ2-7; d_call: NA; clone_size: NA; v_call: TRBV9; cdr3_nt: TGTGCCAGCAGCGTAGACGGAGAAGGCCGCCTCTACGAGCAGTACTTC; cdr3_aa: CASSVDGEGRLYEQYF
j_call: TRBJ2-7; d_call: TRBD2; clone_size: NA; v_call: TRBV4-1; cdr3_nt: TGCGCCAGCAGCCATCTACTAGCGGCCCAGTACGAGCAGTACTTC; cdr3_aa: CASSHLLAAQYEQYF
j_call: TRBJ1-1; d_call: NA; clone_size: NA; v_call: TRBV10-1; cdr3_nt: TGCGCCAGCAGTACCGGGGCGACGGGGGTTGAAGCTTTCTTT; cdr3_aa: CASSTGATGVEAFF
j_call: TRBJ1-5; d_call: NA; clone_size: once; v_call: TRBV6-5; cdr3_nt: TGTGCCAGCAGTTCCGGGGGCAGCCAGCATTTT; cdr3_aa: CASSSGGSQHF
j_call: TRBJ2-7; d_call: TRBD2; clone_size: NA; v_call: TRBV10-3; cdr3_nt: TGTGCCATCAGTGAACCTAGCGGGGGGTACGAGCAGTACTTC; cdr3_aa: CAISEPSGGYEQYF
j_call: TRBJ2-1; d_call: TRBD1; clone_size: NA; v_call: TRBV30; cdr3_nt: TGTGCCGTTGACAGGGGGGCCTACAATGAGCAGTTCTTC; cdr3_aa: CAVDRGAYNEQFF
j_call: TRBJ1-5; d_call: NA; clone_size: NA; v_call: TRBV10-3; cdr3_nt: TGTGCCATCAGTTCCGACGCCCCGGGGAGCAATCAGCCCCAGCATTTT; cdr3_aa: CAISSDAPGSNQPQHF
j_call: TRBJ2-5; d_call: TRBD1; clone_size: NA; v_call: TRBV9; cdr3_nt: TGTGCCAGCAGCGCGACAGGGCAAGAGACCCAGTACTTC; cdr3_aa: CASSATGQETQYF
j_call: TRBJ1-1; d_call: NA; clone_size: once; v_call: TRBV4-1; cdr3_nt: TGCGCCAGCAGCCCCGGGGTTGGCCACACTGAAGCTTTCTTT; cdr3_aa: CASSPGVGHTEAFF
j_call: TRBJ2-5; d_call: NA; clone_size: NA; v_call: TRBV28; cdr3_nt: TGTGCCAGCAGTTCCACCCAAGAGACCCAGTACTTC; cdr3_aa: CASSSTQETQYF
j_call: TRBJ2-5; d_call: NA; clone_size: NA; v_call: TRBV9; cdr3_nt: TGTGCCAGCAGCGACTCGGGAGCCCAGCAAGAGACCCAGTACTTC; cdr3_aa: CASSDSGAQQETQYF
j_call: TRBJ2-7; d_call: NA; clone_size: NA; v_call: TRBV6-1; cdr3_nt: TGTGCCAGCAGTCTCTTTGGCAGGGCTTCCTACGAGCAGTACTTC; cdr3_aa: CASSLFGRASYEQYF
j_call: TRBJ2-2; d_call: TRBD2; clone_size: NA; v_call: TRBV27; cdr3_nt: TGTGCCAGCAGTTTAGGGGGGGACGGGGAGCTGTTTTTT; cdr3_aa: CASSLGGDGELFF
j_call: TRBJ2-3; d_call: NA; clone_size: once; v_call: TRBV14; cdr3_nt: TGTGCCAGCAGCCAATGGTATACTATAGACACAGATACGCAGTATTTT; cdr3_aa: CASSQWYTIDTDTQYF
j_call: TRBJ2-7; d_call: TRBD2; clone_size: NA; v_call: TRBV7-9; cdr3_nt: TGTGCCAGCAGCTCTATGGAACTAGCGGGCGTCGTTTCCTACGAGCAGTACTTC; cdr3_aa: CASSSMELAGVVSYEQYF
j_call: TRBJ2-7; d_call: TRBD1; clone_size: NA; v_call: TRBV11-3; cdr3_nt: TGTGCCAGCAGCCAAGGACAGGGGAGGGACGAGCAGTACTTC; cdr3_aa: CASSQGQGRDEQYF
j_call: TRBJ2-1; d_call: NA; clone_size: NA; v_call: TRBV27; cdr3_nt: TGTGCCAGCAGTTTTGGAGTAGCGGTATACAATGAGCAGTTCTTC; cdr3_aa: CASSFGVAVYNEQFF
j_call: TRBJ2-1; d_call: NA; clone_size: NA; v_call: TRBV28; cdr3_nt: TGTGCCAGCAGAGATTCGGACAGCTACAATGAGCAGTTCTTC; cdr3_aa: CASRDSDSYNEQFF
j_call: TRBJ1-1; d_call: NA; clone_size: once; v_call: TRBV27; cdr3_nt: TGTGCCAGCAGTTTCGGGGGAGGGAGCGGGGTCACTGAAGCTTTCTTT; cdr3_aa: CASSFGGGSGVTEAFF
j_call: TRBJ1-6; d_call: NA; clone_size: once; v_call: TRBV15; cdr3_nt: TGTGCCACCAGCAGAGATAAGGGACTCTCTTCACCCCTCCACTTT; cdr3_aa: CATSRDKGLSSPLHF
j_call: TRBJ1-1; d_call: NA; clone_size: NA; v_call: TRBV4-1; cdr3_nt: TGCGCCAGCAGCCAAGTCGAGGGGGGGGCTGAAGCTTTCTTT; cdr3_aa: CASSQVEGGAEAFF
j_call: TRBJ2-2; d_call: TRBD2; clone_size: once; v_call: TRBV10-3; cdr3_nt: TGTGCCATCAGTAATGGACTAGCGGGGGGGCTCACCGGGGAGCTGTTTTTT; cdr3_aa: CAISNGLAGGLTGELFF
j_call: TRBJ1-1; d_call: NA; clone_size: NA; v_call: TRBV4-1; cdr3_nt: TGCGCCAGCAGCCAATCGAAGGGAGGGGCTGAAGCTTTCTTT; cdr3_aa: CASSQSKGGAEAFF
j_call: TRBJ2-5; d_call: NA; clone_size: NA; v_call: TRBV5-5; cdr3_nt: TGTGCCAGCAGCTTGGCCAGGGAAGAGACCCAGTACTTC; cdr3_aa: CASSLAREETQYF
j_call: TRBJ2-7; d_call: NA; clone_size: NA; v_call: TRBV2; cdr3_nt: TGTGCCAGCAGTGATGGGTCGGGGGAGCGTTGGTACGAGCAGTACTTC; cdr3_aa: CASSDGSGERWYEQYF
j_call: TRBJ1-1; d_call: NA; clone_size: NA; v_call: TRBV9; cdr3_nt: TGTGCCAGCAGCGTAGATGTCGGGCCCGCTGAAGCTTTCTTT; cdr3_aa: CASSVDVGPAEAFF
j_call: TRBJ2-5; d_call: NA; clone_size: once; v_call: TRBV7-9; cdr3_nt: TGTGCCAGCAGCTCCCGGGACCACCCGGGGGAGACCCAGTACTTC; cdr3_aa: CASSSRDHPGETQYF
j_call: TRBJ2-7; d_call: TRBD2; clone_size: NA; v_call: TRBV7-8; cdr3_nt: TGTGCCAGCAGCCCCCGAGGAGGGAGGGGAGACTACGAGCAGTACTTC; cdr3_aa: CASSPRGGRGDYEQYF
j_call: TRBJ1-1; d_call: NA; clone_size: NA; v_call: TRBV30; cdr3_nt: TGTGCCTGGTCCACTGGCATAGGGAACACTGAAGCTTTCTTT; cdr3_aa: CAWSTGIGNTEAFF
j_call: TRBJ2-7; d_call: TRBD1; clone_size: NA; v_call: TRBV30; cdr3_nt: TGTGCCTGGAGTGACGGGACAGGGGGCGACGAGCAGTACTTC; cdr3_aa: CAWSDGTGGDEQYF
j_call: TRBJ2-3; d_call: TRBD1; clone_size: NA; v_call: TRBV11-2; cdr3_nt: TGTGCCAGCAGCTCTAATTCGGGACAGGGGTTTCCAGATACGCAGTATTTT; cdr3_aa: CASSSNSGQGFPDTQYF
j_call: TRBJ1-1; d_call: TRBD1; clone_size: NA; v_call: TRBV11-2; cdr3_nt: TGTGCCAGCAGCCCCATGGACAGGGGGTCTACTGAAGCTTTCTTT; cdr3_aa: CASSPMDRGSTEAFF
j_call: TRBJ2-2; d_call: NA; clone_size: NA; v_call: TRBV4-3; cdr3_nt: TGCGCCAGCAGCCCCAAAGTTAAGCTAGCGTACACCGGGGAGCTGTTTTTT; cdr3_aa: CASSPKVKLAYTGELFF
j_call: TRBJ2-7; d_call: TRBD1; clone_size: NA; v_call: TRBV7-6; cdr3_nt: TGTGCCAGCAGTTATACGACAGGGTTCTCCTACGAGCAGTACTTC; cdr3_aa: CASSYTTGFSYEQYF
j_call: TRBJ2-7; d_call: TRBD2; clone_size: NA; v_call: TRBV27; cdr3_nt: TGTGCCAGCAGTTTATCTTTTAGCGGGAGCGGCTACGAGCAGTACTTC; cdr3_aa: CASSLSFSGSGYEQYF
j_call: TRBJ2-7; d_call: TRBD1; clone_size: NA; v_call: TRBV7-9; cdr3_nt: TGTGCCAGCAGGCCTACAGGGGACCCCTCCTACGAGCAGTACTTC; cdr3_aa: CASRPTGDPSYEQYF
j_call: TRBJ1-5; d_call: TRBD1; clone_size: NA; v_call: TRBV4-3; cdr3_nt: TGCGCCAGCAGCCAAGACACCTTGGACAGGGTAGGCAATCAGCCCCAGCATTTT; cdr3_aa: CASSQDTLDRVGNQPQHF
j_call: TRBJ2-2; d_call: TRBD2; clone_size: NA; v_call: TRBV27; cdr3_nt: TGTGCCAGCAGTTTAATCGTCGCGGGAGGCCTCACCGGGGAGCTGTTTTTT; cdr3_aa: CASSLIVAGGLTGELFF
j_call: TRBJ2-2; d_call: TRBD1; clone_size: NA; v_call: TRBV18; cdr3_nt: TGTGCCAGCTCACTCGACAGGGGCAAGAACACCGGGGAGCTGTTTTTT; cdr3_aa: CASSLDRGKNTGELFF
j_call: TRBJ2-2; d_call: TRBD1; clone_size: NA; v_call: TRBV6-5; cdr3_nt: TGTGCCAGCAGAACAGGACAGGGGGCAGGCGGGGAGCTGTTTTTT; cdr3_aa: CASRTGQGAGGELFF
j_call: TRBJ2-7; d_call: NA; clone_size: NA; v_call: TRBV5-4; cdr3_nt: TGTGCCAGCAGCAAGGGGGACTGGTCCGAGCAGTACTTC; cdr3_aa: CASSKGDWSEQYF